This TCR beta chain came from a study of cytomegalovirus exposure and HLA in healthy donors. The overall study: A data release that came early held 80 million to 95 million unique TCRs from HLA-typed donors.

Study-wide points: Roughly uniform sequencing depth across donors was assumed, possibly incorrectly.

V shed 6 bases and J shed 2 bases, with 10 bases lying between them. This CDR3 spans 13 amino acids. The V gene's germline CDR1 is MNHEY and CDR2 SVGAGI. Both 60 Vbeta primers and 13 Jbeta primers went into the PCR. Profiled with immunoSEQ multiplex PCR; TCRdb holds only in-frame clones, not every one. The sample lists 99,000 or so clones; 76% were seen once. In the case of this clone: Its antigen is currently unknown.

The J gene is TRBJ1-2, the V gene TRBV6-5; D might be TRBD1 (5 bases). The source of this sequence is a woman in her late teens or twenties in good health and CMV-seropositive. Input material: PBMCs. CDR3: CASRSGGNYGYTF. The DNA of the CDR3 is TGTGCCAGCAGGTCGGGGGGGAACTATGGCTACACCTTC.